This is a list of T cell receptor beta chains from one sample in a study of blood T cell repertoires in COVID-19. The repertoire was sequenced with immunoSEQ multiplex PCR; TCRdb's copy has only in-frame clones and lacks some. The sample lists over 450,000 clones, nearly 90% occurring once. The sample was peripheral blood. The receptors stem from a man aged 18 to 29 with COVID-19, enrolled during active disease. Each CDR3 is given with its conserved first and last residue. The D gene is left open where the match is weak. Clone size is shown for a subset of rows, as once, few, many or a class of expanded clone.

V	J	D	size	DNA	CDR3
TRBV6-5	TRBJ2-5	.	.	TGTGCCAGCAGTTACGGGACTTCACGAGAGACCCAGTACTTC	CASSYGTSRETQYF
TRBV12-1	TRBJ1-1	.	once	TGTGCCAGCAGCACGTCAGCGGGGCCCCTGAACACTGAAGCTTTCTTT	CASSTSAGPLNTEAFF
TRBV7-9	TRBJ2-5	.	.	TGTGCCAGCAGCTTAGTTCGGCGACAGGACTACCAAGAGACCCAGTACTTC	CASSLVRRQDYQETQYF
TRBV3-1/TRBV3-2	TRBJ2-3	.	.	TGTGCCAGCAGCCAAGATCCGCGGTCTAGCACAGATACGCAGTATTTT	CASSQDPRSSTDTQYF
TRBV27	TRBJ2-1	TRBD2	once	TGTGCCAGCAGCCCACCATTCGGGACTAGCGGGGGGGTGTACAATGAGCAGTTCTTC	CASSPPFGTSGGVYNEQFF
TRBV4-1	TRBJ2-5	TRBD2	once	TGCGCCAGCAGCCTTTGGGGGACTAGCGGACAAGAGACCCAGTACTTC	CASSLWGTSGQETQYF
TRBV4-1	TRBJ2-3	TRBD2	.	TGCGCCAGCAGCCAACAACTAGCGGGGGGCACAGATACGCAGTATTTT	CASSQQLAGGTDTQYF
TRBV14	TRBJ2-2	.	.	TGTGCCAGCAGCCCGGTACTAACCGGGGAGCTGTTTTTT	CASSPVLTGELFF
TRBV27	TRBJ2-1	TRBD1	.	TGTGCCAGCAGTTGGCTGGGACAGGGGTACAATGAGCAGTTCTTC	CASSWLGQGYNEQFF
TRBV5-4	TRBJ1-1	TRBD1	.	TGTGCCAGCAGCTTTCCCGGGACAGCCGTTCCTGAAGCTTTCTTT	CASSFPGTAVPEAFF
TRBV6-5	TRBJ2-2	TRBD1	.	TGTGCCAGCAGCCCCCGCCAGGGGGACACCGGGGAGCTGTTTTTT	CASSPRQGDTGELFF
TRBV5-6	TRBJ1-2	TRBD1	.	TGTGCCAGCAGACTACCCCTAGGGACAGCTAACTATGGCTACACCTTC	CASRLPLGTANYGYTF
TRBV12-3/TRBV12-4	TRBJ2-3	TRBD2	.	TGTGCCAGCACGGGAGGGAGGGCGCAGTATTTT	CASTGGRAQYF
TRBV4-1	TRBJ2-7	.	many	TGCGCCAGCAGCCAAGTTGTGTCGGGGGTCCTTACCTCCTACGAGCAGTACTTC	CASSQVVSGVLTSYEQYF
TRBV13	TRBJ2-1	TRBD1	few	TGTGCCAGCGGCGGGACAGGAGCAACGGCTGGTGAGCAGTTCTTC	CASGGTGATAGEQFF
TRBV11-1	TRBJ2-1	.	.	TGTGCCAGCAGCCCCCAGGGATTGAATGAGCAGTTCTTC	CASSPQGLNEQFF
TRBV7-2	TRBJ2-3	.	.	TGTGCCAGCCTACCGCGGAGGGCCGGGCGAGATACGCAGTATTTT	CASLPRRAGRDTQYF
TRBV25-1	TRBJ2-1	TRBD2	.	TGTGCCAGCAGTCCCGCGGGGGGGCGTAATGAGCAGTTCTTC	CASSPAGGRNEQFF
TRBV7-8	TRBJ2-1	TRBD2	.	TGTGCCAGCAGCGGGCGGACTAGCGGGAGCCCCTACAATGAGCAGTTCTTC	CASSGRTSGSPYNEQFF
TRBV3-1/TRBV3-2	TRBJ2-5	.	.	TGTGCCAGCAGCCAGGGCCACCGGCAGACCCAGTACTTC	CASSQGHRQTQYF
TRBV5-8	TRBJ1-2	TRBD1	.	TGTGCCAGCAGCTTGGACAGGGGAGGTGGCTACACCTTC	CASSLDRGGGYTF
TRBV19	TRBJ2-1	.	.	TGTGCCAGTAGTTCCAACGGAGCTAATGAGCAGTTCTTC	CASSSNGANEQFF
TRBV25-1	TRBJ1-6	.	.	TGTGCCAGCAGCCCCCTGGACAGCTCCTATAATTCACCCCTCCACTTT	CASSPLDSSYNSPLHF
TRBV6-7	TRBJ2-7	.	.	TGTGCCGGAAGGGGGACAAGGGCCTACGAGCAGTACTTC	CAGRGTRAYEQYF
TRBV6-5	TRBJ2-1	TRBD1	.	TGTGCCAGCAGTTTGGACAGGGTTACCTACAATGAGCAGTTCTTC	CASSLDRVTYNEQFF
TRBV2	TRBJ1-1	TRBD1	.	TGTGCCAGCAAAAGACAGGGGGCGGGGGCTGAAGCTTTCTTT	CASKRQGAGAEAFF
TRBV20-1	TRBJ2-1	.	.	TGCAGTGCTAGTCTTTCTTCCAATGAGCAGTTCTTC	CSASLSSNEQFF
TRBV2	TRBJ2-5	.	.	TGTGCCAGCTTTGGGCAGGGTGGAGAGACCCAGTACTTC	CASFGQGGETQYF
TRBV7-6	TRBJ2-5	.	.	TGTGCCAGCAGCTTAGGACAGGTCCCCCAAGAGACCCAGTACTTC	CASSLGQVPQETQYF
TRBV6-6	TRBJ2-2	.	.	TGTGCCAGCAGTTATGGCAGGCTTAACACCGGGGAGCTGTTTTTT	CASSYGRLNTGELFF
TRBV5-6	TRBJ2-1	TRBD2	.	TGTGCCAGCAGCTTGTACGCTTGGACTAGCGAACTCAATGAGCAGTTCTTC	CASSLYAWTSELNEQFF
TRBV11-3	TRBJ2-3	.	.	TGTGCCAGCAGCTTAGATGGAGACACAGATACGCAGTATTTT	CASSLDGDTDTQYF
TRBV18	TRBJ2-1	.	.	TGTGCCAGCTCACCAGGGCTGACTAGATCAACTAGTGAGCAGTTCTTC	CASSPGLTRSTSEQFF
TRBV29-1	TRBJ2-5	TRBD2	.	TGCAGCGTTTGGAGGGAGGGGACCCAGTACTTC	CSVWREGTQYF
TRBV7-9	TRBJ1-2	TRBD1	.	TGTGCCAGCAGCTCTCCAGGGGGCTTAGGTGACTATGGCTACACCTTC	CASSSPGGLGDYGYTF
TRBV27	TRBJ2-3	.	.	TGTGCCAGCAGGGGCAATATCGCGCAGTATTTT	CASRGNIAQYF
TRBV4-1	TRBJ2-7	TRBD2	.	TGCGCCAGCAGCCAAGAGCGGGGGACCTACGAGCAGTACTTC	CASSQERGTYEQYF
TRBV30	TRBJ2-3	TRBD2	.	TGTGCCTGGCACGGGCTAGCGGGCTGGAATACGCAGTATTTT	CAWHGLAGWNTQYF
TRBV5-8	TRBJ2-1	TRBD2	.	TGTGCCAGCAGCTTGCGCGGGGGGAATGAGCAGTTCTTC	CASSLRGGNEQFF
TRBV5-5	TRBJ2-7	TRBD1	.	TGTGCCAGCAGCTTGGGAAATCGGGACAGGGGTGTTGAGCAGTACTTC	CASSLGNRDRGVEQYF
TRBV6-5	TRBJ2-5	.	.	TGTGCCATCAACTCTGGGGCCCAAGAGACCCAGTACTTC	CAINSGAQETQYF
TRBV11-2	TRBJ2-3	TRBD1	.	TGTGCCAGCAGCTCTAGGACAGGGGTGTCAGATACGCAGTATTTT	CASSSRTGVSDTQYF
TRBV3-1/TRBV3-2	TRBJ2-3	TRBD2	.	TGTGCCAGCAGCCACCGGGGGAGCGGGAGTATTGGAGATACGCAGTATTTT	CASSHRGSGSIGDTQYF
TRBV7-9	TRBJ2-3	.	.	TGTGCCAGCAGCTTAGCAAGCATTCGTGCAGATACGCAGTATTTT	CASSLASIRADTQYF
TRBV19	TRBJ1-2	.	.	TGTGCCAGCGAGTCTAACTATGGCTACACCTTC	CASESNYGYTF
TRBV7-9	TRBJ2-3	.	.	TGTGCCAGCAGCTTAGAGAGGTTTAGCACAGATACGCAGTATTTT	CASSLERFSTDTQYF
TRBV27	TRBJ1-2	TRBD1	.	TGTGCCAGCAGTTCAGGTCTAGGGGGCGGCTACACCTTC	CASSSGLGGGYTF
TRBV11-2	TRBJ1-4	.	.	TGTGCCAGCATATTCTACACCGCGGTGAATGAAAAACTGTTTTTT	CASIFYTAVNEKLFF